The 16 T cell receptor beta chains below come from one sample, sequenced in a study of shared clonotypes between healthy human individuals. In the naive CD8 group, cells lacked CD45RO and were positively selected for CCR7, so terminally differentiated effector memory CD45RA+ cells were left out. Repertoires were generated with immunoSEQ multiplex PCR, while TCRdb's copy carries only in-frame clones and drops some. The repertoire holds about 1,800,000 clones, about 95% seen once, with 0.9% to 1.5% in the top ten. Sequencing was done on a sample of naive CD8+ T cells sorted from blood. The source is a man aged 18 to 35 in good health.

V and J are TRBV28 and TRBJ1-2; 12 bases are a match to TRBD1. This CDR3 is 15 amino acids long. J lost 4 bases, V lost 6 bases, and 6 bases had no gene match. Germline lookup yields CDR1 MDHEN and CDR2 SYDVKM. The CDR3 region has the DNA TGTGCCAGCAGCCGGGACAGGGGGCTGGTCTATGGCTACACCTTC. It specifies CASSRDRGLVYGYTF.

The J gene is TRBJ2-1, the V gene TRBV19, with 7 bases lining up with TRBD2. Trimming cost V 5 bases and J 2 bases; bases outside gene matches: 3. CDR1 is LNHDA and CDR2 is SQIVND in the germline V gene (reference sequence). The CDR3 runs 14 residues. CDR3 amino acids: CASSFSGTYNEQFF. In nucleotides, the CDR3 is TGTGCCAGTAGTTTCAGCGGGACCTACAATGAGCAGTTCTTC.

This clone was counted only a few times. V and J are TRBV11-2 and TRBJ1-5; D gene ambiguous. Germline V gene lookup returns CDR1 SGHAT and CDR2 FQNNGV. Trimming stripped 2 bases from V and 5 bases from J, with 10 bases between. This CDR3 is 14 amino acids long. CDR3 nucleotides: TGTGCCAGCAGCTTACTGGGCGGGTATCAGCCCCAGCATTTT. Translated: CASSLLGGYQPQHF. Using reference TRBV11-2 and TRBJ1-5 for the parts outside the CDR3, the full variable domain is EAGVAQSPRYKIIEKRQSVAFWCNPISGHATLYWYQQILGQGPKLLIQFQNNGVVDDSQLPKDRFSAERLKGVDSTLKIQPAKLEDSAVYLCASSLLGGYQPQHFGDGTRLSIL.

The chain links TRBV10-3 to TRBJ2-3, with D maybe TRBD2 (5 bases). V lost 4 bases and J lost 2, with 10 bases in between. Germline V gene sequence: CDR1 ENHRY, CDR2 SYGVKD. The CDR3 spans 14 residues. The CDR3 reads CAISVGEITDTQYF. CDR3 DNA sequence: TGTGCCATCAGTGTGGGAGAGATCACAGATACGCAGTATTTT.

The gene calls are TRBV6-6 and TRBJ1-4; possible D gene TRBD1, 5 bases. The CDR3 length is 15 residues. The V end was cut by 8 bases, the J end by 3 bases, with 16 bases between. Germline CDR1 MNHNY, CDR2 SVGAGI (reference sequence). The CDR3 sequence is CASRYSATANEKLFF. The DNA for the CDR3 is TGTGCCAGCCGGTACTCGGCGACAGCTAATGAAAAACTGTTTTTT.

The rearrangement uses TRBV11-2 and TRBJ2-7; the D call may be TRBD1 or TRBD2 (5 bases each). Trimming took off 1 base at V and 7 bases at J, with 11 bases between the two ends. CDR3 size: 13 residues. In germline, CDR1 is SGHAT, CDR2 FQNNGV. This chain's CDR3 is CASSLGDALEQYF. The CDR3 bases are TGTGCCAGCAGCTTAGGGGACGCCCTGGAGCAGTACTTC.

Notes on this clone: The same CDR3 is also encoded by other DNA sequences in this sample. The rearrangement links TRBV27 to TRBJ2-2; TRBD1 is a possible D gene (5 bases). Trimming removed 3 bases from V and 8 bases from J, with 10 bases in between. The CDR3 runs to 13 residues. The germline gives CDR1 MNHEY, CDR2 SMNVEV (reference sequence). The CDR3 coding sequence is TGTGCCAGCAGTTTTACCCGGACAGGGGAGCTGTTTTTT. It is translated as CASSFTRTGELFF.

Here the CDR3 DNA reads TGCGCCAGCAGCCACCCCACCCCACAGGGGATATCCTACGAGCAGTACTTC. Amino acid sequence: CASSHPTPQGISYEQYF. The chain links TRBV4-1 to TRBJ2-7; 7 bases match TRBD1. The germline V gene encodes CDR1 MGHRA and CDR2 YSYEKL. V dropped 3 bases and J dropped 1; count of bases not matched to a gene: 12. The CDR3 has 17 amino acids.

CDR3 DNA: TGTGCCAGCAGCGCCCACGCTTGGGGTCTACGCACAGATACGCAGTATTTT. Protein sequence: CASSAHAWGLRTDTQYF. The chain employs TRBV7-9 and TRBJ2-3; D remains ambiguous. Per the germline V gene, CDR1 is SEHNR and CDR2 is FQNEAQ (reference sequence). The CDR3 totals 17 residues. Trimming cost V 5 bases and J 1 base, with 19 bases left between them.

V gene TRBV6-6 combines with J gene TRBJ1-5; D ambiguous. The CDR3 loop spans 13 amino acids. Germline CDR1 reads MNHNY; CDR2 reads SVGAGI (reference sequence). The V and J ends lost 2 bases and 6 bases respectively, with 8 bases between them. As DNA, the CDR3 is TGTGCCAGCAGTTACGGAGACCCTCAGCCCCAGCATTTT. It is translated as CASSYGDPQPQHF.

On this clone itself: The same CDR3 can be traced to other DNA sequences in this sample. The chain links TRBV19 to TRBJ2-7; D call uncertain. Trimming left V 3 bases short and J 0 bases short, with 6 bases between. Per the germline V gene, CDR1 is LNHDA and CDR2 is SQIVND (reference sequence). The CDR3 extends over 13 amino acids. Here the CDR3 DNA reads TGTGCCAGTAGTATCACTCGCTCCTACGAGCAGTACTTC. Its protein product is CASSITRSYEQYF.

The chain has TRBV7-2 and TRBJ2-1; 7 nucleotides align to TRBD2. CDR1 is SGHTA and CDR2 is FQGNSA in the germline V gene. CDR3 length: 15 amino acids. V was pared by 1 base and J by 5 bases, with 5 bases of the junction left unmatched. The CDR3, as DNA: TGTGCCAGCAGCTTAGGGGCGGGAGCCCACAATGAGCAGTTCTTC. Translated, it gives CASSLGAGAHNEQFF.

This clone was counted a few times. This chain links TRBV6-4 with TRBJ1-3, with no clear D. Germline CDR1 reads MRHNA; CDR2 reads SNTAGT. The CDR3 length is 14 residues. Trimming took 6 bases from V and 1 from J, leaving 10 bases between them. Written as DNA, the CDR3 is TGTGCCAGCAGGGGCGCGACGTCTGGAAACACCATATATTTT. This sequence encodes CASRGATSGNTIYF.

The chain recombines TRBV25-1 with TRBJ2-1, with 13 bases lining up with TRBD2. CDR3 length: 17 amino acids. The germline V gene has CDR1 MGHDK and CDR2 SYGVNS. V lost 3 bases, J lost 4 bases, and 6 bases stayed unmatched. CDR3 sequence reads: CASSDRLAGGSYNEQFF. CDR3 DNA: TGTGCCAGCAGTGATCGACTAGCGGGAGGTTCTTACAATGAGCAGTTCTTC. Full variable domain (remainder filled in from reference TRBV25-1 and TRBJ2-1): EADIYQTPRYLVIGTGKKITLECSQTMGHDKMYWYQQDPGMELHLIHYSYGVNSTEKGDLSSESTVSRIRTEHFPLTLESARPSHTSQYLCASSDRLAGGSYNEQFFGPGTRLTVL.

This chain uses TRBV5-1 with TRBJ2-3; weak D call: TRBD2 (5 bases). Looked up from germline, CDR1 is SGHRS and CDR2 is YFSETQ. V lost 4 bases to trimming and J lost 0 bases, with 18 bases between them. This CDR3 has 17 residues. CDR3 in DNA: TGCGCCAGCAGCAACGATAGGGAGACCCTTAGCACAGATACGCAGTATTTT. Translation gives CASSNDRETLSTDTQYF. Full variable domain (rest looked up from reference TRBV5-1 and TRBJ2-3): KAGVTQTPRYLIKTRGQQVTLSCSPISGHRSVSWYQQTPGQGLQFLFEYFSETQRNKGNFPGRFSGRQFSNSRSEMNVSTLELGDSALYLCASSNDRETLSTDTQYFGPGTRLTVL.

The chain couples TRBV7-9 to TRBJ1-3; D is unresolved. There are 14 residues in the CDR3. Trimming removed 9 bases from V and 0 bases from J, with 12 bases in between. Germline lookup yields CDR1 SEHNR and CDR2 FQNEAQ (reference sequence). CDR3 sequence (DNA): TGTGCCAGTTGGATGGCGGGCTCTGGAAACACCATATATTTT. Its protein product is CASWMAGSGNTIYF.